The 25 T cell receptor beta chains listed next were all sequenced from one sample in a study of CD8+ T cells in alopecia areata. Treatment noted: oral pan-JAK inhibitor, 5-10 mg twice daily. Investigators isolated RNA and reverse transcribed it into cDNA to act as the sequencing template. Measured with immunoSEQ multiplex PCR; TCRdb has only the in-frame clones, and not every one. The top ten hold about 15% of the sample, which has 110,000 to 150,000 clones, 45% to 60% seen once. The sequencing here drew on CD8+ T cells sorted from blood, taken at week 4, from a patient treated with tofacitinib. The origin of the receptors is a human donor with alopecia areata.

The CDR3 region has the DNA TGTGCCAGCAGTGACGGCGCGGACCCTGAAGCTTTCTTT. Protein sequence: CASSDGADPEAFF. The genes are TRBV2 and TRBJ1-1; D unresolved. CDR1 and CDR2 from the germline V gene are SNHLY and FYNNEI. The CDR3 length is 13 residues. With 3 bases removed from V and 6 bases from J, the gap between germline ends came to 11 bases.

In its sample, this clone was seen a few times. This CDR3 is CASSGEGGIYEQYF. The DNA for the CDR3 is TGTGCCAGCAGCGGCGAAGGGGGCATCTACGAGCAGTACTTC. The V call is TRBV9, the J call TRBJ2-7; 7 nucleotides match TRBD1. The CDR3 has 14 amino acids. After removal of 3 bases from V and 3 bases from J, the junction contained 6 bases not matched to a gene. CDR1 is SGDLS, CDR2 YYNGEE, per germline. The variable domain in full, completed from reference TRBV9 and TRBJ2-7, reads DSGVTQTPKHLITATGQRVTLRCSPRSGDLSVYWYQQSLDQGLQFLIQYYNGEERAKGNILERFSAQQFPDLHSELNLSSLELGDSALYFCASSGEGGIYEQYFGPGTRLTVT.

This clone has more than one count but fewer than ten. The chain recombines TRBV10-3 with TRBJ1-1, with D unclear. This CDR3 contains 12 residues. The V and J ends lost 7 bases and 2 bases respectively, with 8 bases between them. Germline CDR1 reads ENHRY; CDR2 reads SYGVKD. The CDR3 DNA sequence: TGTGCCATCATGGGCACTAACACTGAAGCTTTCTTT. Translating gives CAIMGTNTEAFF.

V and J are TRBV10-3 and TRBJ1-2; D is unclear. The CDR3 extends over 13 amino acids. The germline CDR1 and CDR2 sequences are ENHRY and SYGVKD. The V gene lost 0 bases and the J gene lost 4 bases, with 6 bases spanning the gap. CDR3 region: CAISESESYGYTF. CDR3 coding DNA: TGTGCCATCAGTGAGTCCGAGAGCTATGGCTACACCTTC.

This chain links TRBV6-5 with TRBJ1-1; D may be TRBD1 (5 bases). The CDR3 is 15 amino acids. Per germline, CDR1 MNHEY and CDR2 SVGAGI. V lost 4 bases and J 1 base, leaving 13 bases between the germline ends. DNA of the CDR3: TGTGCCAGCAGTTTCCAGGGTTGGGCGAACACTGAAGCTTTCTTT. Protein product: CASSFQGWANTEAFF.

This clone was seen just once. The rearrangement links TRBV15 to TRBJ2-1; 16 nucleotides align to TRBD2. The J segment lost 5 bases and the V segment lost 5 bases, leaving 3 bases of the junction unmatched. Germline V gene sequence: CDR1 LNHNV, CDR2 YYDKDF (reference sequence). The CDR3 spans 16 residues. CDR3 amino acids: CATSVGLAGGDNEQFF. DNA for the CDR3: TGTGCCACCAGCGTGGGACTAGCGGGGGGGGACAATGAGCAGTTCTTC.

The J gene is TRBJ1-1, the V gene TRBV30; TRBD1 aligns across 7 bases. The CDR3 runs 14 residues. Germline V gives CDR1 GTSNPN, CDR2 SVGIG (reference sequence). Losses at the gene ends were 2 bases for V and 4 bases for J; bases not matched to a gene: 7. CDR3 loop: CAWSHRTGVTEAFF. The CDR3, as DNA: TGTGCCTGGAGTCACCGGACAGGTGTCACTGAAGCTTTCTTT.

This chain links TRBV30 with TRBJ2-1; perhaps TRBD1 as D (6 bases). The CDR3 totals 15 residues. V was shortened by 0 bases and J by 5 bases, with 14 bases between the two germline ends. Per the germline V gene, CDR1 is GTSNPN and CDR2 is SVGIG (reference sequence). CDR3: CAWSVERGNDNEQFF. The CDR3 nucleotides read TGTGCCTGGAGTGTAGAAAGGGGGAATGACAATGAGCAGTTCTTC.

The rearrangement joins TRBV5-1 to TRBJ1-1; 9 nucleotides agree with TRBD1. The CDR3 contains 14 residues. The V segment lost 0 bases and the J segment 4 bases; nucleotides outside the gene matches: 1. Per germline, CDR1 SGHRS and CDR2 YFSETQ. CDR3 amino acids: CASSLEGQGTEAFF. The CDR3 coding sequence is TGCGCCAGCAGCTTGGAGGGACAGGGCACTGAAGCTTTCTTT.

The rearrangement uses TRBV2 and TRBJ1-2; 10 bases are a match to TRBD1. The CDR3 length is 15 residues. Unmatched junction bases numbered 10, after V lost 7 bases and J lost 5 bases. CDR1 is SNHLY, CDR2 FYNNEI, per germline. CDR3 sequence (DNA): TGTGCCAGCATTCTTTCCGGACAGGGGGAATATGGCTACACCTTC. Its protein product is CASILSGQGEYGYTF.

The V and J genes are TRBV6-5 and TRBJ2-1, with D perhaps given as TRBD1 or TRBD2 (6 bases each). V gave up 3 bases and J gave up 6 bases, with 9 bases separating them. The CDR3 consists of 13 residues. Germline CDR1 is MNHEY and CDR2 is SVGAGI. CDR3 sequence reads: CASSYSGANEQFF. In DNA, the CDR3 is TGTGCCAGCAGTTATTCGGGGGCCAATGAGCAGTTCTTC.

This clone has just a few counts. The chain couples TRBV29-1 to TRBJ1-2; D not resolved. CDR1 and CDR2 (germline): SQVTM, ANQGSEA. V gave up 2 bases and J gave up 4 bases, with 14 bases separating them. The CDR3 length is 14 residues. The chain's CDR3 is CSVETDAPFYGYTF. CDR3 nucleotides: TGCAGCGTTGAAACAGATGCTCCGTTCTATGGCTACACCTTC.

The rearrangement links TRBV29-1 to TRBJ1-1; TRBD1 agrees at 7 bases. This CDR3 region has 14 residues. Trimming at V came to 0 bases and at J to 7 bases, leaving 8 bases not matched to a gene. Germline-derived CDR1 and CDR2 are SQVTM and ANQGSEA. CDR3 sequence (DNA): TGCAGCGTTGAAGAGCCCAGGGGGTACGGTGAAGCTTTCTTT. Encoded protein: CSVEEPRGYGEAFF.

The chain carries TRBV5-1 and TRBJ2-7; TRBD2 is a possible D gene (5 bases). Germline CDR1 SGHRS, CDR2 YFSETQ. There are 15 residues in the CDR3. The V gene lost 2 bases and the J gene lost 3 bases, with 15 bases spanning the gap. The CDR3 DNA reads TGCGCCAGCAGCTTTAAGGACGAGGGCTACTACGAGCAGTACTTC. Translating it yields CASSFKDEGYYEQYF.

This clone has only a few counts. This chain links TRBV2 with TRBJ2-3; D might be TRBD1 or TRBD2, each matching 6 bases. The CDR3 totals 13 residues. Germline CDR1 and CDR2: SNHLY and FYNNEI. Trimming took off 7 bases at V and 1 base at J, with 9 bases between the two ends. The CDR3 region has the DNA TGTGCCAGCACCGGGGGCGGCACAGATACGCAGTATTTT. Translation gives CASTGGGTDTQYF.

The chain couples TRBV7-8 to TRBJ2-5; D ambiguous. Germline V CDR1 and CDR2: SGHVS, FQNEAQ. The V gene lost 7 bases and the J gene lost 4 bases, with 13 bases spanning the gap. CDR3 length: 13 residues. DNA of the CDR3: TGTGCCAGCACCTCCGAGTGGGGAGAGACCCAGTACTTC. Translated, it gives CASTSEWGETQYF.

The gene calls are TRBV6-1 and TRBJ2-2; weak D call: TRBD2 (6 bases). V was trimmed by 1 base and J by 0 bases, leaving 6 bases between them. Germline-derived CDR1 and CDR2 are MNHNS and SASEGT. The CDR3 sequence is 15 residues long. The CDR3 is CASSEGLANTGELFF. The CDR3 DNA sequence: TGTGCCAGCAGTGAAGGACTAGCGAACACCGGGGAGCTGTTTTTT.

The gene calls are TRBV7-6 and TRBJ1-2; D uncertain. The germline CDR1 and CDR2 sequences are SGHVS and FNYEAQ. The ends were cut back, 3 bases at V and 0 bases at J, with 11 bases in the middle. The CDR3 length is 15 residues. This CDR3 is CASSFSGQANYGYTF. Written as DNA, the CDR3 is TGTGCCAGCAGCTTTTCGGGCCAAGCTAACTATGGCTACACCTTC.

This chain connects TRBV14 to TRBJ1-1, with unresolved D. The CDR3 is made up of 15 amino acids. V was cut by 1 base and J by 0 bases, with 9 bases left in between. Germline V gene lookup returns CDR1 SGHDN and CDR2 FVKESK. The DNA for the CDR3 is TGTGCCAGCAGCCAAGGCTGGGTTATGAACACTGAAGCTTTCTTT. It specifies CASSQGWVMNTEAFF. The variable domain in full, completed from reference TRBV14 and TRBJ1-1, reads EAGVTQFPSHSVIEKGQTVTLRCDPISGHDNLYWYRRVMGKEIKFLLHFVKESKQDESGMPNNRFLAERTGGTYSTLKVQPAELEDSGVYFCASSQGWVMNTEAFFGQGTRLTVV.

The genes are TRBV5-6 and TRBJ2-2; 12 bases are shared with TRBD2. The CDR3 loop spans 16 amino acids. The V segment lost 3 bases and the J segment 4 bases; nucleotides outside the gene matches: 4. Germline-derived CDR1 and CDR2 are SGHDT and YYEEEE. The CDR3 region is CASSWETSGGTGELFF. CDR3 bases: TGTGCCAGCAGCTGGGAGACTAGCGGGGGCACCGGGGAGCTGTTTTTT.

The chain uses TRBV30 and TRBJ2-2; D gene ambiguous. Between the trimmed V and J ends, which lost 3 bases and 8 bases, there was a span of 10 bases. Germline-derived CDR1 and CDR2 are GTSNPN and SVGIG (reference sequence). The CDR3 spans 12 residues. The CDR3 region is CAWSLRPGELFF. The CDR3, as DNA: TGTGCCTGGAGCCTGAGACCGGGGGAGCTGTTTTTT.

This sequence joins TRBV5-1 and TRBJ2-5, with D perhaps TRBD2 (5 bases). Trimming took 5 bases from V and 2 from J, leaving 7 bases between them. In germline, CDR1 is SGHRS, CDR2 YFSETQ. The CDR3 loop spans 12 amino acids. The CDR3 loop is CASRGAQETQYF. CDR3 DNA sequence: TGCGCCAGCAGGGGAGCTCAAGAGACCCAGTACTTC.

The chain has TRBV11-2 and TRBJ1-5; D call uncertain. The CDR3 is 14 amino acids. Trimming pared 1 base from V and 3 bases from J, leaving 7 bases between. Germline V lookup: CDR1 SGHAT, CDR2 FQNNGV. The CDR3: CASSLGGINQPQHF. The CDR3 nucleotides are TGTGCCAGCAGCTTAGGAGGTATCAATCAGCCCCAGCATTTT.

V gene TRBV5-4 combines with J gene TRBJ2-1; D gene ambiguous. Trimming pared 6 bases from V and 0 bases from J, leaving 10 bases between. The CDR3 has 14 residues. Germline assignment: CDR1 SGHNT and CDR2 YYREEE (reference sequence). DNA for the CDR3: TGTGCCAGCATCAACAGCAGCTCCTACAATGAGCAGTTCTTC. Protein sequence: CASINSSSYNEQFF.

The CDR3, as DNA: TGCGCCAGCAGCTCGAGGGACCTAGGCGCTGAAGCTTTCTTT. Its protein is CASSSRDLGAEAFF. The J gene is TRBJ1-1, the V gene TRBV5-1, with a tentative D call TRBD1 (5 bases). The CDR3 totals 14 residues. The germline V gene has CDR1 SGHRS and CDR2 YFSETQ. Trimming stripped 3 bases from V and 6 bases from J, with 15 bases between.